In this sample, the clone carrying this T cell receptor (beta chain) turned up a few times. Its antigen is unidentified. V lost 3 bases and J lost 3, with 14 bases in between. The V gene's germline CDR1 is SGHTA and CDR2 FQGNSA. The CDR3 covers 15 residues. The data were obtained in a study of blood T cells in healthy people across ages. Study-wide results and caveats: As age increased, TCR beta diversity per million T cells fell in a roughly linear fashion. Without sorted subsets, naive and antigen-experienced compartments could not be conclusively compared.

Together with a sample-barcoded 5' primer, a J-beta primer mix was included in a second PCR lasting about 7 to 12 cycles. TCRdb used MiXCR to reprocess the 5' RACE reads, holding one entry per CDR3 protein. This sample has about 570,000 distinct CDR3 sequences, with 25% to 30% found just once. Healthy individuals of Caucasian origin from Russia, aged about 6 to 95, served as donors. The sample taken for sequencing was blood. This TCR was recovered from a woman aged 70-85 years in good health. The chain carries TRBV7-2 and TRBJ1-2, with D possibly TRBD1 on 6 matching bases. CDR3 protein: CASSLKTGLDYGYTF. The DNA for the CDR3 is TGTGCCAGCAGCTTGAAAACAGGGTTGGACTATGGCTACACCTTC.